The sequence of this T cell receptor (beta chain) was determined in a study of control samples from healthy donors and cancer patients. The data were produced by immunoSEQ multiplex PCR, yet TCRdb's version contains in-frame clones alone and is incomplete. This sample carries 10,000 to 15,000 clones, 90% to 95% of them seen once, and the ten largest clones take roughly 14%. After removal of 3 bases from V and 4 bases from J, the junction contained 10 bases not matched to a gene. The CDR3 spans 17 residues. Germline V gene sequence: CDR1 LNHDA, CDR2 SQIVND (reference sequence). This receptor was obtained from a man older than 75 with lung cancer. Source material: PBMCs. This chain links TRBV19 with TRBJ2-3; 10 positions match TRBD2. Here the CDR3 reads CASSMTSGLPPADTQYF. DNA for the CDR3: TGTGCCAGTAGTATGACTAGCGGGCTCCCTCCGGCAGATACGCAGTATTTT.